This T cell receptor (beta chain) was sequenced for a study of T cell responses to AZD1222 COVID-19 vaccine. General study points: In a largely white British group with more females than males, clonal diversity was possibly underestimated. Epitopes outside B.1.351 and B.1.1.7 mutated regions reportedly drew nearly half of spike TCRs.

In regard to this clone: The antigen remains undetermined.

The CDR3 length is 17 residues. The ends were cut back, 1 base at V and 0 bases at J, with 16 bases in the middle. Germline CDR1 is SGHRS and CDR2 is YFSETQ. This table comes from immunoSEQ multiplex PCR, and its TCRdb copy is limited to in-frame clones, with some not included. This table has fewer than 150,000 clones, roughly 80% appearing once. This clonotype was sampled from an adult in good health. The sample here was peripheral blood, taken on day 0 of AZD1222 vaccination. This chain joins TRBV5-1 and TRBJ1-2; maybe TRBD1 (5 bases). CDR3 coding DNA: TGCGCCAGCAGCTTGAGGGCAGGGAGTCTCCCTAACTATGGCTACACCTTC. This gives the protein CASSLRAGSLPNYGYTF.